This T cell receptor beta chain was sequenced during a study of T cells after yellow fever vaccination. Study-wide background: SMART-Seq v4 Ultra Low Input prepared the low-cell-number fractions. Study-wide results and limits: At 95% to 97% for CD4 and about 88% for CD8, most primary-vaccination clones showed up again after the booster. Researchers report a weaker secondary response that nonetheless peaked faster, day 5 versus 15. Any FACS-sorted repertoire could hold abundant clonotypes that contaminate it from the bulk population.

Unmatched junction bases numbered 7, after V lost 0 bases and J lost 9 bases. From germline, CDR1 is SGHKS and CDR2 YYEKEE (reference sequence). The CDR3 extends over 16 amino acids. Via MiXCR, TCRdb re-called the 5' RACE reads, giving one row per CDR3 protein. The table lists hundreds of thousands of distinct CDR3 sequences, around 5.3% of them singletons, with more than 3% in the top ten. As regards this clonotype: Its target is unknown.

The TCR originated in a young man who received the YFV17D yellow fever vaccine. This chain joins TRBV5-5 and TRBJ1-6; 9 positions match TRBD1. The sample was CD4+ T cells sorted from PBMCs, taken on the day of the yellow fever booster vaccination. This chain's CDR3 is CASSLAGQGFSSPLHF. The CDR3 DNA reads TGTGCCAGCAGCTTGGCCGGACAGGGGTTTAGTTCACCCCTCCACTTT.